The text below deals with one TCR beta chain. What it binds is unknown. The sample is drawn from a study of T-cell memory formation after mild COVID-19. The overall study: TCR clusters showed largely donor specificity. General study points: Cross-reactive memory seemingly joined, as some responding clones were found in pre-infection memory. Researchers report contracting CD4+ clones mostly in CM and EM, with CD8+ clones in EMRA.

MiXCR was run by TCRdb on the 5' RACE reads, yielding one entry per CDR3 protein. The data hold about 340,000 distinct CDR3 sequences, with 13% to 15% observed a single time. Sequenced input: PBMCs or a T cell subset sorted from them (not recorded which). This clonotype was sampled from a young man who had mild COVID-19 (a few samples of this study predate the infection). Cell type and time point are not known.

As DNA, the CDR3 is TGTGCCAGCAGTCCGACAGGGGGCTATCAGCCCCAGCATTTT. Amino acid sequence: CASSPTGGYQPQHF. This chain uses TRBV6-5 with TRBJ1-5; 10 nucleotides agree with TRBD1. V shed 5 bases and J 5 bases; nucleotides not matched to a gene: 3. This CDR3 has 14 amino acids. CDR1 and CDR2 (germline): MNHEY, SVGAGI.